This T cell receptor beta chain originates from a study of CD8 T cells in ankylosing spondylitis. General study points: Within matched ankylosing spondylitis synovial fluid, disease-linked clones were reportedly significantly enriched. There was a TCR beta motif, made of several highly homologous variants, that appeared characteristic of ankylosing spondylitis blood. The authors found the disease-linked clones to be CD8+ and relatively rare in peripheral blood.

This clonotype has just a few counts. Its target is not known. TCRdb ran MiXCR on the 5' RACE reads and lists one entry per CDR3 protein. Of fewer than 450,000 distinct CDR3 sequences in the sample, more than 15% were seen once. The source is a male donor with ankylosing spondylitis. The specimen was blood, either unsorted or a sorted T cell fraction (not recorded which).

The CDR3 reads CASSPELGTDTQYF. Here the CDR3 DNA reads TGTGCCAGCAGCCCGGAGTTGGGCACAGATACGCAGTATTTT. The gene calls are TRBV12-3 or TRBV12-4 and TRBJ2-3; D remains unclear. CDR3 length: 14 amino acids. Trimming took off 6 bases at V and 1 base at J, with 11 bases between the two ends.